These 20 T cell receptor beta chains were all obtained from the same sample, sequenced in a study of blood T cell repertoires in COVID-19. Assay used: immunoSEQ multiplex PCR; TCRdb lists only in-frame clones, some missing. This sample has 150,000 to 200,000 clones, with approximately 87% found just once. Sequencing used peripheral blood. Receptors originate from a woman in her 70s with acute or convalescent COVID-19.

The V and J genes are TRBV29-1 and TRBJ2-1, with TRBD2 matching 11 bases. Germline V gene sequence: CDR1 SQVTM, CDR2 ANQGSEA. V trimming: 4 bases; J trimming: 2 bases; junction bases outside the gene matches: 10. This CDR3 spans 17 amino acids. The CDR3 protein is CSVGASGGPGAYNEQFF. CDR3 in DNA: TGCAGCGTTGGGGCTAGCGGGGGGCCCGGGGCCTACAATGAGCAGTTCTTC.

The chain's CDR3 is CASSAYNEQFF. DNA of the CDR3: TGCGCCAGCAGTGCATACAATGAGCAGTTCTTC. The rearrangement joins TRBV10-2 to TRBJ2-1; D remains ambiguous. Germline assignment: CDR1 WSHSY and CDR2 SAAADI. The CDR3 runs 11 residues. Deletions cut 4 bases from V and 4 bases from J, with 2 bases between.

For the CDR3, the DNA is TGTGCCAGCAGGTTCGAAGGGGGGGACAATGAGCAGTTCTTC. The encoded protein is CASRFEGGDNEQFF. The rearrangement links TRBV27 to TRBJ2-1, with TRBD2 as a possible D gene (7 bases). There are 14 residues in the CDR3. Per germline, CDR1 MNHEY and CDR2 SMNVEV (reference sequence). Deletions cut 6 bases from V and 5 bases from J, with 14 bases between.

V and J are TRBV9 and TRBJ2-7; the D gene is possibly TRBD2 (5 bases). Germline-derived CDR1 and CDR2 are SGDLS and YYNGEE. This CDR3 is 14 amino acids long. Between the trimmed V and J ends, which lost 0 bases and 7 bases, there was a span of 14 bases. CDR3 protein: CASSVDGVRGEQYF. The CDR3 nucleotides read TGTGCCAGCAGCGTAGACGGGGTTCGGGGAGAGCAGTACTTC.

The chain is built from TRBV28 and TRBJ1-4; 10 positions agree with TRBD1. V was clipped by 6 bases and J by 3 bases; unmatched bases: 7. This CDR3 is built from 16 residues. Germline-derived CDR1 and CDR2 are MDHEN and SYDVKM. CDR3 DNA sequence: TGTGCCAGCAGGACGACAGGGGGCGGTGCTAATGAAAAACTGTTTTTT. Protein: CASRTTGGGANEKLFF.

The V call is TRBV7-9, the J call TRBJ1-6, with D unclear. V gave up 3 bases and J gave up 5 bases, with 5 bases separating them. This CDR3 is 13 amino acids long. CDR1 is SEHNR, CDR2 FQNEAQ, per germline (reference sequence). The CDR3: CASSFHDNSPLHF. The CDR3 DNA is TGTGCCAGCAGCTTTCATGATAATTCACCCCTCCACTTT.

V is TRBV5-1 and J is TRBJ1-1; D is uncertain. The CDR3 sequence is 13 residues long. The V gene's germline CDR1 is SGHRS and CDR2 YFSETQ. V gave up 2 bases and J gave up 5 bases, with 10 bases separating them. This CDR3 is CASSFLETTEAFF. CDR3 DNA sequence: TGCGCCAGCAGCTTCTTGGAGACTACTGAAGCTTTCTTT. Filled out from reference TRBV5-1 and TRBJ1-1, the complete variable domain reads KAGVTQTPRYLIKTRGQQVTLSCSPISGHRSVSWYQQTPGQGLQFLFEYFSETQRNKGNFPGRFSGRQFSNSRSEMNVSTLELGDSALYLCASSFLETTEAFFGQGTRLTVV.

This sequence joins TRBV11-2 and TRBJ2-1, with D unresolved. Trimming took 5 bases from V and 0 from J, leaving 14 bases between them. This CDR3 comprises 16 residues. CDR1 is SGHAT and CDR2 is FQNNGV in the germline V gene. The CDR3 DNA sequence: TGTGCCAGCAGCCCGAGCTCTGCGAGCTCCTACAATGAGCAGTTCTTC. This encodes CASSPSSASSYNEQFF.

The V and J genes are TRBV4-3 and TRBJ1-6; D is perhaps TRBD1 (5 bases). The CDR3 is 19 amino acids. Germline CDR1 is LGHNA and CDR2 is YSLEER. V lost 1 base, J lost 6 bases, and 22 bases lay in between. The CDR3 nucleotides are TGCGCCAGCAGCCAAGTTCCTCCGACCGGGGGGATCGGTAATTCACCCCTCCACTTT. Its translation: CASSQVPPTGGIGNSPLHF.

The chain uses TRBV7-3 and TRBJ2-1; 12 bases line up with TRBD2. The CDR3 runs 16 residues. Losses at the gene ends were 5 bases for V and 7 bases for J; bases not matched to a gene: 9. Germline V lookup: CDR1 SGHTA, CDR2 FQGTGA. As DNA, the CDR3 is TGTGCCAGCAGCCCCAGGCTAGCGGGGGGGAAGAATGAGCAGTTCTTC. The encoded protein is CASSPRLAGGKNEQFF.

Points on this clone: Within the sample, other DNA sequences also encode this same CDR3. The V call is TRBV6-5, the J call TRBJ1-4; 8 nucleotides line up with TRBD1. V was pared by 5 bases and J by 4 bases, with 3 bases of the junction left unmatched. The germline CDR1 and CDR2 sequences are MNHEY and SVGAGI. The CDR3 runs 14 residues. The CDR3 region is CASSRDRGNEKLFF. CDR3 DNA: TGTGCCAGCAGTAGAGACAGGGGTAATGAAAAACTGTTTTTT.

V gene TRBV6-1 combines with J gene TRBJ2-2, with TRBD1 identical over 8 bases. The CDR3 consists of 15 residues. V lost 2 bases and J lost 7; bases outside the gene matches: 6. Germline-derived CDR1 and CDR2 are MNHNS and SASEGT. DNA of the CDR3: TGTGCCAGCAGTGAAAACCCAGGGGGCATCGGGGAGCTGTTTTTT. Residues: CASSENPGGIGELFF.

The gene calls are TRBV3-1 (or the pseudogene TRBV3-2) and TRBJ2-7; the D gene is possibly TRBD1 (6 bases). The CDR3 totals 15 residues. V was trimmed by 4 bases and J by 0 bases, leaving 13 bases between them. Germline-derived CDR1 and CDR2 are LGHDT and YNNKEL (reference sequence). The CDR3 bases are TGTGCCAGCAGCCCCTCCGGGACACCCTCCTACGAGCAGTACTTC. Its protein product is CASSPSGTPSYEQYF.

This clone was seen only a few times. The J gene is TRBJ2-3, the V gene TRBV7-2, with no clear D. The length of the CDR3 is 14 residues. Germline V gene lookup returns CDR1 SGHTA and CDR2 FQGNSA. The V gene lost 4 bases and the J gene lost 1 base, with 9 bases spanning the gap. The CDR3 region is CASSSTLRTDTQYF. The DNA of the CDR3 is TGTGCCAGCAGCTCGACACTCCGCACAGATACGCAGTATTTT.

The CDR3 reads CASSFMNRISTGELFF. The CDR3 bases are TGTGCCAGCAGCTTCATGAACAGAATAAGCACCGGGGAGCTGTTTTTT. The rearrangement uses TRBV5-6 and TRBJ2-2; D is unclear. The V gene's germline CDR1 is SGHDT and CDR2 YYEEEE. The CDR3 runs to 16 residues. The V gene lost 2 bases and the J gene lost 4 bases, with 15 bases spanning the gap.

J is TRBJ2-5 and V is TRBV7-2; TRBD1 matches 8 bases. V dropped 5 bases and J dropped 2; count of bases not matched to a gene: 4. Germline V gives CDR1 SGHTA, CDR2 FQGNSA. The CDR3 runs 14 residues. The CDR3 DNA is TGTGCCAGCAGCGGCCGGACAGGGCAAGAGACCCAGTACTTC. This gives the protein CASSGRTGQETQYF.

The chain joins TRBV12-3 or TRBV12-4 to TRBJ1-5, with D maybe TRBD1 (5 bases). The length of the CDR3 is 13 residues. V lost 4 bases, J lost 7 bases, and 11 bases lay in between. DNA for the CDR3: TGTGCCAGCAGTTCCGTGCAGGGCCAGCCCCAGCATTTT. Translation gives CASSSVQGQPQHF.

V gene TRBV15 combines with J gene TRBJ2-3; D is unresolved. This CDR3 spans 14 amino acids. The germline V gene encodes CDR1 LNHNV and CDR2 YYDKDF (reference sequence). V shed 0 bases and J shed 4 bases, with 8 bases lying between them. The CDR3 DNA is TGTGCCACCAGCAGAGATGCGGTGGCAGATACGCAGTATTTT. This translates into CATSRDAVADTQYF.

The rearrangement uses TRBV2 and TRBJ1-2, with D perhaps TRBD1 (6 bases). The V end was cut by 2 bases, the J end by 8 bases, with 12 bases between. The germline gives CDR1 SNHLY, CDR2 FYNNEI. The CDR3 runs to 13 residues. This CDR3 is CASSELGAPGYTF. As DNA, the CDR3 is TGTGCCAGCAGTGAATTGGGGGCGCCCGGCTACACCTTC.

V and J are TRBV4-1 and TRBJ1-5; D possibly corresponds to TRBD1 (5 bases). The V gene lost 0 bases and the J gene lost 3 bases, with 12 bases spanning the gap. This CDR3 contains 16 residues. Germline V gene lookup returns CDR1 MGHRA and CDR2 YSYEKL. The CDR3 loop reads CASSQEVTGPNQPQHF. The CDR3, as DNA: TGCGCCAGCAGCCAAGAGGTAACAGGACCCAATCAGCCCCAGCATTTT.